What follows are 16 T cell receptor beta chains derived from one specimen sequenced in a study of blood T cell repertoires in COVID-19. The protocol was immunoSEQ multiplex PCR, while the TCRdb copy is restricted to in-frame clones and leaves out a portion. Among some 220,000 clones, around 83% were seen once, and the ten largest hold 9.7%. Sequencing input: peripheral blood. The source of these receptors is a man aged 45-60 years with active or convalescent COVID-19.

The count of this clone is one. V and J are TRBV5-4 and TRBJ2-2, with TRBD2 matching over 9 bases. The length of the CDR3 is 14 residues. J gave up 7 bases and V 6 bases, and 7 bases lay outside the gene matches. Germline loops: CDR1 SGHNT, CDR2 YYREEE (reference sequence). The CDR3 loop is CASKLSGRGGELFF. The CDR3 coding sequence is TGTGCCAGCAAGCTTAGCGGGAGAGGCGGGGAGCTGTTTTTT.

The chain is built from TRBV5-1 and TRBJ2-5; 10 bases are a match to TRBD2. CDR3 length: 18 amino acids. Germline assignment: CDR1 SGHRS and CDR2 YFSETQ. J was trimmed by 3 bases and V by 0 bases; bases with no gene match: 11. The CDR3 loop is CASSLEASGSWVEETQYF. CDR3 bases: TGCGCCAGCAGCTTGGAGGCTAGCGGGAGTTGGGTTGAAGAGACCCAGTACTTC.

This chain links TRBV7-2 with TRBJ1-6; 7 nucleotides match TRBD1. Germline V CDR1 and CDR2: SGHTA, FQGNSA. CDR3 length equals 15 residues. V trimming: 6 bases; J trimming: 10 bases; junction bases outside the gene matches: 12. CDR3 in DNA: TGTGCCAGCAGTTACGACGGGACGACAGGGTCACCCCTCCACTTT. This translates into CASSYDGTTGSPLHF.

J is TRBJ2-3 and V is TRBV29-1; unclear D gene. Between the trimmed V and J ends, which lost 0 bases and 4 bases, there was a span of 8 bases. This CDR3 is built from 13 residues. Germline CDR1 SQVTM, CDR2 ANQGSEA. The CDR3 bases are TGCAGCGTTGAAGAGCTTGCGTCAGATACGCAGTATTTT. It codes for CSVEELASDTQYF.

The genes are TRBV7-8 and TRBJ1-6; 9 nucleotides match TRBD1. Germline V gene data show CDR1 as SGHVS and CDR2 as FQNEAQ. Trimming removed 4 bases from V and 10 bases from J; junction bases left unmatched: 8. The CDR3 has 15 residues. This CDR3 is CASSSSGQGGSPLHF. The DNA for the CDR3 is TGTGCCAGCAGCTCGTCGGGACAGGGAGGATCACCCCTCCACTTT.

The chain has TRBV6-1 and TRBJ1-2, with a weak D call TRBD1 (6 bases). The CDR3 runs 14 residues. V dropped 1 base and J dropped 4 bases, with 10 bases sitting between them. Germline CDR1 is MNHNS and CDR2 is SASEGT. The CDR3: CASSEEGRGYGYTF. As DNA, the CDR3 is TGTGCCAGCAGTGAAGAGGGCAGGGGCTATGGCTACACCTTC.

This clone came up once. CDR3 residues: CASSQPGQYLMNTEAFF. The CDR3, as DNA: TGCGCCAGCAGCCAACCGGGACAGTATCTTATGAACACTGAAGCTTTCTTT. The chain recombines TRBV4-1 with TRBJ1-1, with 7 bases lining up with TRBD1. The CDR3 runs 17 residues. J was trimmed by 0 bases and V by 2 bases; bases with no gene match: 9. CDR1 is MGHRA, CDR2 YSYEKL, per germline.

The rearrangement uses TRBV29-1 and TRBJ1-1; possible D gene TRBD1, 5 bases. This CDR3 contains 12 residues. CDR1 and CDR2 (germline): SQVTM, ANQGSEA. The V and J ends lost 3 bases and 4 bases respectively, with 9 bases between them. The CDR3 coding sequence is TGCAGCGTTGACAGGGCTGTCACTGAAGCTTTCTTT. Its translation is CSVDRAVTEAFF. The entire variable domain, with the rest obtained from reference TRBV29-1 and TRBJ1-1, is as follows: SAVISQKPSRDICQRGTSLTIQCQVDSQVTMMFWYRQQPGQSLTLIATANQGSEATYESGFVIDKFPISRPNLTFSTLTVSNMSPEDSSIYLCSVDRAVTEAFFGQGTRLTVV.

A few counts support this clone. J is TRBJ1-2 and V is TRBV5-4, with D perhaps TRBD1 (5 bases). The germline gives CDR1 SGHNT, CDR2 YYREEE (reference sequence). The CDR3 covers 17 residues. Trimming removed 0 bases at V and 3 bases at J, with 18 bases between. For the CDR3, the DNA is TGTGCCAGCAGCTTGGACTCTCGAGGGGCGGGGGACTATGGCTACACCTTC. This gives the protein CASSLDSRGAGDYGYTF.

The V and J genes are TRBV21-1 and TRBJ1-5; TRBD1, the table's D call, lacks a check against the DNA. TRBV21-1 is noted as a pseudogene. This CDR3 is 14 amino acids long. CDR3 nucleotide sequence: TGTGCCAGCAGCAAAGAACAGGGGACTCAGCCCCAGCATTTT. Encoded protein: CASSKEQGTQPQHF.

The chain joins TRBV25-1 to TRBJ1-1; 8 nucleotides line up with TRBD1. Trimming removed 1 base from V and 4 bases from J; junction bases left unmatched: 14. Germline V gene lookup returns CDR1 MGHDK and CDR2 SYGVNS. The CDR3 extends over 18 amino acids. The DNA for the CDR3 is TGTGCCAGCAGTGAATTTCGACAGGGGAGTTCATTGGGCACTGAAGCTTTCTTT. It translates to CASSEFRQGSSLGTEAFF. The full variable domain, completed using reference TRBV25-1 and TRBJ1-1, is EADIYQTPRYLVIGTGKKITLECSQTMGHDKMYWYQQDPGMELHLIHYSYGVNSTEKGDLSSESTVSRIRTEHFPLTLESARPSHTSQYLCASSEFRQGSSLGTEAFFGQGTRLTVV.

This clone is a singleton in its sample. The CDR3 region has the DNA TGTGCCAGCTCACCAATGGCAGGGGGTTTACAAGAGACCCAGTACTTC. It is translated as CASSPMAGGLQETQYF. The J gene is TRBJ2-5, the V gene TRBV18; 7 bases fit TRBD1. This CDR3 is 16 amino acids long. The germline gives CDR1 KGHSH, CDR2 LQKENI. V shed 2 bases and J 2 bases; nucleotides not matched to a gene: 8.

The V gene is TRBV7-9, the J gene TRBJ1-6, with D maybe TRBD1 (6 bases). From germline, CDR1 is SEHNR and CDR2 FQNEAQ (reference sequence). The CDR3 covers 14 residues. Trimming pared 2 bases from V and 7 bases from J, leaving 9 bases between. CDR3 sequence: CASSLPGENSPLHF. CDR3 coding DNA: TGTGCCAGCAGCTTACCAGGGGAAAATTCACCCCTCCACTTT.

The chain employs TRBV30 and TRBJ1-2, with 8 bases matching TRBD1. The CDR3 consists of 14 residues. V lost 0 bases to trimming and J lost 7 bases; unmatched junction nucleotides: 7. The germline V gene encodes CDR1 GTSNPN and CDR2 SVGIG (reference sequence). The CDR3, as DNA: TGTGCCTGGAGTGTCGCAGGGGGCGCGGGTGGCTACACCTTC. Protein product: CAWSVAGGAGGYTF.

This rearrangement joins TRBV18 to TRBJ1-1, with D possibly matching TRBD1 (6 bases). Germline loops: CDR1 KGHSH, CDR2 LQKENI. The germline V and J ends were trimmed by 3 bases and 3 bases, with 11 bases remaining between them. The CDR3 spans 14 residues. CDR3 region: CASSPGGGDTEAFF. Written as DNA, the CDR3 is TGTGCCAGCTCACCCGGAGGGGGGGACACTGAAGCTTTCTTT.

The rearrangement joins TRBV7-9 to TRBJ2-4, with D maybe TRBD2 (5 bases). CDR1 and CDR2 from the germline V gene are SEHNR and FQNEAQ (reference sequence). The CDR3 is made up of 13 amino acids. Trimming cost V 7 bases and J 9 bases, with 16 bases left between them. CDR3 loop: CASNPTGVSIQYF. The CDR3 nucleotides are TGTGCCAGCAACCCAACCGGGGTGAGCATTCAGTACTTC.